Sequencing of this T cell receptor (beta chain) was carried out in a study of blood T cells in healthy people across ages. Overall study results and limits: Researchers deemed the diversity estimates from one million T cells underestimates. Long-lived donors had more naive CD4+ cells and higher diversity than aged donors.

A J-beta primer mix and a sample-barcoded 5' primer were used in a second PCR of roughly 6 to 12 cycles. TCRdb re-called the 5' RACE reads through MiXCR, storing one row per CDR3 protein. Of roughly 800,000 distinct CDR3 sequences in the sample, roughly 50% were seen once. To note about this clonotype: Its target is not known.

The sequenced material came from blood. The source of this sequence is a man aged 25-40 years in good health.

The CDR3 DNA reads as TGTGCCAGCAGCCAGATCTACACCACAGATACGCAGTATTTT. Its protein is CASSQIYTTDTQYF. The J gene is TRBJ2-3, the V gene TRBV11-1; D ambiguous. There are 14 residues in the CDR3. Trimming removed 5 bases from V and 2 bases from J, with 11 bases in between. CDR1 and CDR2 from the germline V gene are SGHAT and FQDESV (reference sequence).